This T cell receptor (beta chain) was captured by sequencing in a study of T cell responses to AZD1222 COVID-19 vaccine. Sequencing was performed with immunoSEQ multiplex PCR; in TCRdb, only in-frame clones are kept and a portion is missing. The sample contains roughly 160,000 clones, approximately 90% of which appear only once. This CDR3 is built from 15 residues. The J segment lost 8 bases and the V segment lost 6 bases, leaving 7 bases of the junction unmatched. Germline V lookup: CDR1 SEHNR, CDR2 FQNEAQ (reference sequence). Findings and caveats of the study: Donors skewed white British and female; clonal diversity was possibly underestimated.

With regard to this clone: Its specificity is unknown.

The chain is built from TRBV7-9 and TRBJ1-6; 10 bases line up with TRBD1. The material sequenced was peripheral blood, taken 28 days after the second AZD1222 dose. This receptor was identified in an adult who received the AZD1222 COVID-19 vaccine. The CDR3 sequence: CASSHRGTGDSPLHF. The CDR3 coding sequence is TGTGCCAGCAGTCATCGAGGGACAGGGGATTCACCCCTCCACTTT.